This T cell receptor (beta chain) is drawn from a study of OX40 agonist ivuxolimab in advanced cancers. The overall study: In this trial design, patients received ivuxolimab intravenously at 0.01 to 10 mg/kg every 2 weeks. Participants averaged around 60 years of age (range 23 to 79) and were around 80% male. A history of anti-PD-1, anti-PD-L1 or anti-CTLA-4 therapy was acceptable, and approximately 39% had some.

Profiled with immunoSEQ multiplex PCR; TCRdb holds only in-frame clones, not every one. The sample includes about 24,000 clones, over 80% seen only once; the top ten take roughly 10%. A note on this clone: Its specificity is unknown.

CDR3 length: 15 amino acids. J gave up 3 bases and V 5 bases, and 3 bases lay outside the gene matches. Looked up from germline, CDR1 is SGHTA and CDR2 is FQGTGA. Notes on the study in general: At 0.1 to 3.0 mg/kg, clonal expansion of CD4+ and CD8+ blood T cells had occurred by week 6.

The material sequenced was CD4+ or CD8+ T cells sorted from blood, taken in a trial of the OX40 agonist ivuxolimab. This chain connects TRBV7-3 to TRBJ2-2; TRBD1 matches at 10 bases. This clonotype was sampled from an adult with an advanced solid tumor such as melanoma, head and neck, liver or kidney cancer. The CDR3 bases are TGTGCCAGCAGCCCAGGGACAGGGGACACCGGGGAGCTGTTTTTT. Amino acids: CASSPGTGDTGELFF.